This T cell receptor beta chain was sequenced in a study of blood T cells in healthy people across ages. Study-level findings and limits: Lack of knowledge of donor CMV status possibly confounded expanded clonotype changes.

In the case of this clonotype: As yet, its antigen is unknown.

Germline CDR1 and CDR2: SQVTM and ANQGSEA. The CDR3 length is 13 residues. Deletions cut 7 bases from V and 4 bases from J, with 15 bases between. Through a sample-barcoded 5' primer and a J-beta primer mix, a second PCR was run for roughly 7 to 12 cycles. A single record per CDR3 protein comes from TCRdb applying MiXCR to the 5' RACE reads. The table lists more than 650,000 distinct CDR3 sequences, 22% of them singletons, with around 21% in the top ten. Material for sequencing was blood. The chain has TRBV29-1 and TRBJ2-3, with a possible D match to TRBD2 (5 bases). The sequence derives from a man in his 70s in good health. The CDR3 DNA follows: TGCAGCGCGGCGGACGGGATCGCAGATACGCAGTATTTT. Protein product: CSAADGIADTQYF.